The source of this T cell receptor (beta chain) is a study of T-cell memory formation after mild COVID-19. Study context: Each donor largely had its own TCR clusters.

TCRdb passed the 5' RACE reads through MiXCR, listing each CDR3 protein once. The table lists approximately 340,000 distinct CDR3 sequences, more than 15% of them singletons. Trimming removed 2 bases from V and 3 bases from J, with 17 bases in between. The CDR3 extends over 16 amino acids. This clonotype was observed a few times. The sequence derives from a man between 18 and 29 years old who had mild COVID-19 (a few samples of this study predate the infection). Cell type and time point are not known. This chain connects TRBV12-3 or TRBV12-4 to TRBJ2-7; D perhaps matches TRBD1 (5 bases). The sequenced sample consisted of PBMCs or a T cell subset sorted from them (not recorded which). CDR3 bases: TGTGCCAGCAGTTTATCCTTCCCACAGGATAACTACGAGCAGTACGTC. It yields the protein CASSLSFPQDNYEQYV.